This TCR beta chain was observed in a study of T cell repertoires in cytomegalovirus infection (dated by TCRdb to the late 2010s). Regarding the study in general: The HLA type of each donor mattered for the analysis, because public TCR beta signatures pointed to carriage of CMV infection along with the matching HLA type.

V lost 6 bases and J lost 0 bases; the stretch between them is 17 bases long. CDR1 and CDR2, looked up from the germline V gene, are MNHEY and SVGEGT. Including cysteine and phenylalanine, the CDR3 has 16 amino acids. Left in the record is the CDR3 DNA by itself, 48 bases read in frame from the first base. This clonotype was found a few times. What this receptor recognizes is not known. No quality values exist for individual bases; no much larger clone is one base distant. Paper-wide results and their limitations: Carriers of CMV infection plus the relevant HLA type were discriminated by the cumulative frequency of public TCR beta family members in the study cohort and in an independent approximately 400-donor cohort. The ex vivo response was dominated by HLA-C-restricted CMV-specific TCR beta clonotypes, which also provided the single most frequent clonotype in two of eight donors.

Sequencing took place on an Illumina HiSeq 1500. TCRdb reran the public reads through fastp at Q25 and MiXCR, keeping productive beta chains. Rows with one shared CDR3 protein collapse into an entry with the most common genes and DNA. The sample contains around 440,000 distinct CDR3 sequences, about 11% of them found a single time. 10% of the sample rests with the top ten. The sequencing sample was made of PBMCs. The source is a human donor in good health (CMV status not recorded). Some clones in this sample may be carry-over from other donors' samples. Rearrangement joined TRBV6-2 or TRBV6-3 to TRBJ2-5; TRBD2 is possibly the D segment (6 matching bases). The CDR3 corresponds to CASSPRDSWYQETQYF. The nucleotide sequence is TGTGCCAGCAGCCCACGGGACTCCTGGTACCAAGAGACCCAGTACTTC.